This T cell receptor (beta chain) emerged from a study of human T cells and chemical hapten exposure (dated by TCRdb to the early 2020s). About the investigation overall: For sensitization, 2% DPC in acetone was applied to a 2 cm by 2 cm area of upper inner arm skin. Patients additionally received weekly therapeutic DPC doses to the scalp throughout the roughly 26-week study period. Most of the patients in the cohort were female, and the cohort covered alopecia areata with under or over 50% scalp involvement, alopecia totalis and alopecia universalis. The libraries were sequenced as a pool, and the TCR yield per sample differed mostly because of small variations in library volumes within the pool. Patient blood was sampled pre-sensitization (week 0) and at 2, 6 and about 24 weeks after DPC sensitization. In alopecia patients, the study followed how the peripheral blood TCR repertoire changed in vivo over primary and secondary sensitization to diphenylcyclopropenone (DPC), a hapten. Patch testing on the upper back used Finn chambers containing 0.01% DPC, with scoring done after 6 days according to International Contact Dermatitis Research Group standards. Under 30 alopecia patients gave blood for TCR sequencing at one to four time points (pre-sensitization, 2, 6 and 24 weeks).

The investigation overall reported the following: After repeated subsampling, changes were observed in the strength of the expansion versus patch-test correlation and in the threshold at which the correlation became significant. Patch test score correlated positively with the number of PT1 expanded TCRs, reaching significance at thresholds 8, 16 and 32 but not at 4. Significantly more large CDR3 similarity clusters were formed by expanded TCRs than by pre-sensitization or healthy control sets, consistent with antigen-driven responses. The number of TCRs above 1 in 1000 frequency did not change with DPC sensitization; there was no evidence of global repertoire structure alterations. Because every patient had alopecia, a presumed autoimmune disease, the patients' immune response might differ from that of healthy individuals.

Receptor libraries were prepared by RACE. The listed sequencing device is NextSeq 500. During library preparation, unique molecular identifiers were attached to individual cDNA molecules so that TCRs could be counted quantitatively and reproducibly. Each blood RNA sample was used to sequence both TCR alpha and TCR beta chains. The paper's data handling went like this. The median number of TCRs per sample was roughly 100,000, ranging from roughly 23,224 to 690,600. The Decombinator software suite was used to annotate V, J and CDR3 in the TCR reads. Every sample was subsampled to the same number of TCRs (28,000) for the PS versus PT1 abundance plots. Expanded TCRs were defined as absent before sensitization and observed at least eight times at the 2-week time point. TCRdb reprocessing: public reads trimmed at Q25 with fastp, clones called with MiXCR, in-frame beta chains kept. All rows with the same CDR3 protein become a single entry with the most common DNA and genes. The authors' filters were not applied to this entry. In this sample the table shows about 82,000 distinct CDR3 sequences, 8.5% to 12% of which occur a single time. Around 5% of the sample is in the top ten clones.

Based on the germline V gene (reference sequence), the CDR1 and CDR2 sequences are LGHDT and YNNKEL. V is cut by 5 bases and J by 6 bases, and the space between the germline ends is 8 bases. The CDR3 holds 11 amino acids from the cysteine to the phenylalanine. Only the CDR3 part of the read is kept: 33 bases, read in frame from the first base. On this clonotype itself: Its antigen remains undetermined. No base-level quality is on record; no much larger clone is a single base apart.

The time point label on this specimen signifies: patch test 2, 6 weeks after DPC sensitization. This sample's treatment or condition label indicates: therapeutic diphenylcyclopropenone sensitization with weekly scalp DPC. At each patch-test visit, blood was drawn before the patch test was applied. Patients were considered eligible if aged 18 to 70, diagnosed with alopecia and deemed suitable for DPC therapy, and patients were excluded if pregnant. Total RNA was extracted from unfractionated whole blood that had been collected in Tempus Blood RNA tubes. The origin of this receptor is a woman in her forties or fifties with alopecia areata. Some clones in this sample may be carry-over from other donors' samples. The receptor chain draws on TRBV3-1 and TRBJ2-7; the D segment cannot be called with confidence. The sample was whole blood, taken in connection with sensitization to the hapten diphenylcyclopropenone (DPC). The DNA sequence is TGTGCCAGCAGCACATCGGGCGAGCAGTACTTC. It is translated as CASSTSGEQYF.